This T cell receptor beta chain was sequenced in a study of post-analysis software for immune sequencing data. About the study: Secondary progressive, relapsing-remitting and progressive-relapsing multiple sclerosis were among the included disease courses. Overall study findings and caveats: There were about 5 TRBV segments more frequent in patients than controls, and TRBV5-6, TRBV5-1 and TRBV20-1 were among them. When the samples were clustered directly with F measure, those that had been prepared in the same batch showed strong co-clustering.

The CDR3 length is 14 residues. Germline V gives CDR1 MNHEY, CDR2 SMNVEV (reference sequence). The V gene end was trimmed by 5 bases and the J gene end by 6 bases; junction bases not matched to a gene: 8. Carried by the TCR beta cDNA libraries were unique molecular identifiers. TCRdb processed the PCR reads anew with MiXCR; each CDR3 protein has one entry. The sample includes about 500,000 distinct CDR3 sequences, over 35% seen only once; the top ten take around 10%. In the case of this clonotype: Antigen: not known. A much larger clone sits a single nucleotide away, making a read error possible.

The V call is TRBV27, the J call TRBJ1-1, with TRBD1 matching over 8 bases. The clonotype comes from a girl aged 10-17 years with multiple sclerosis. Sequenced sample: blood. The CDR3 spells CASSSRGRVSEAFF. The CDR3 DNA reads TGTGCCAGCAGTAGCAGGGGGCGGGTCTCTGAAGCTTTCTTT.